This is a list of T cell receptor beta chains from one sample in a study of blood T cell repertoires in COVID-19. Method: immunoSEQ multiplex PCR; TCRdb's copy keeps in-frame clones and lacks some. The data show just over 300,000 clones, roughly 90% seen once. The sample was PBMCs or T cells enriched from blood (not recorded which). The source is a woman between 18 and 30 years old who had recovered from COVID-19. CDR3s include the opening cysteine and the closing phenylalanine or tryptophan. The D gene is left open where the match is weak. Expanded clones are given a class, and other clones once, few, many or no size at all.

TRBV4-1	TRBJ2-1	TRBD2	-	TGCGCCAGCAGCCAGAGGCTAGCGGGAGAGTATGAGCAGTTCTTC	CASSQRLAGEYEQFF
TRBV5-1	TRBJ1-1	-	-	TGCGCCAGCAGCCCCTGGTTGCCCGGGGGTACTGAAGCTTTCTTT	CASSPWLPGGTEAFF
TRBV11-2	TRBJ1-2	-	-	TGTGCCAGCAGCTTAGTCAGGGGAGTACAACAGGGCTATGGCTACACCTTC	CASSLVRGVQQGYGYTF
TRBV6-2/TRBV6-3	TRBJ2-4	-	-	TGTGCCAGCAGTTACTCGATGCAGACGGGACAAACCAAAAACATTCAGTACTTC	CASSYSMQTGQTKNIQYF
TRBV27	TRBJ2-3	TRBD2	-	TGTGCCAGCAGCCTAAGCGGGGGGGCTGGGGATACGCAGTATTTT	CASSLSGGAGDTQYF
TRBV2	TRBJ1-1	-	-	TGTGCCAGCAGTGGTCGGACAGCGGAAATGAACACTGAAGCTTTCTTT	CASSGRTAEMNTEAFF
TRBV7-8	TRBJ1-1	-	-	TGTGCCAGCAGTAAATCTCCCGTCACTGAAGCTTTCTTT	CASSKSPVTEAFF
TRBV19	TRBJ1-2	-	-	TGTGCCAGTAGTCCAACGGTCTATGGCTACACCTTC	CASSPTVYGYTF
TRBV5-1	TRBJ1-2	-	few	TGCGCCAGCAGCTTGGGGACAGCTAACTATGGCTACACCTTC	CASSLGTANYGYTF
TRBV5-1	TRBJ1-1	TRBD1	-	TGCGCCAGCAGCGCGGACAGGTCCGAAAGGGAAGCTTTCTTT	CASSADRSEREAFF
TRBV9	TRBJ2-2	TRBD1	few	TGTGCCAGCAGCGTTGGGACAGGGGGTAACACCGGGGAGCTGTTTTTT	CASSVGTGGNTGELFF
TRBV7-2	TRBJ1-2	TRBD1	-	TGTGCCAGCAGCTTGTCGTGGACAGGGGGCAGCTACACCTTC	CASSLSWTGGSYTF
TRBV4-1	TRBJ1-4	-	-	TGCGCCAGCAGCCAAAGGGAGATGGGTGAAAAACTGTTTTTT	CASSQREMGEKLFF
TRBV7-6	TRBJ1-2	-	-	TGTGCCAGCAGCTCGCGCCCGGCAGGGCAGGGCGGAGGCTACACCTTC	CASSSRPAGQGGGYTF
TRBV9	TRBJ2-5	TRBD1	-	TGTGCCAGCAGCCTATCGAGGGGGCGGGAGACCCAGTACTTC	CASSLSRGRETQYF
TRBV5-1	TRBJ1-1	TRBD1	-	TGCGCCAGCAGCACGGGACAGGGTGACCCTGAAGCTTTCTTT	CASSTGQGDPEAFF
TRBV19	TRBJ1-4	-	-	TGTGCCAGTAGTATAGGGACAAATGAAAAACTGTTTTTT	CASSIGTNEKLFF
TRBV9	TRBJ1-2	TRBD1	-	TGTGCCAGCAGCCTAGGGACAGCAGCTAACTATGGCTACACCTTC	CASSLGTAANYGYTF